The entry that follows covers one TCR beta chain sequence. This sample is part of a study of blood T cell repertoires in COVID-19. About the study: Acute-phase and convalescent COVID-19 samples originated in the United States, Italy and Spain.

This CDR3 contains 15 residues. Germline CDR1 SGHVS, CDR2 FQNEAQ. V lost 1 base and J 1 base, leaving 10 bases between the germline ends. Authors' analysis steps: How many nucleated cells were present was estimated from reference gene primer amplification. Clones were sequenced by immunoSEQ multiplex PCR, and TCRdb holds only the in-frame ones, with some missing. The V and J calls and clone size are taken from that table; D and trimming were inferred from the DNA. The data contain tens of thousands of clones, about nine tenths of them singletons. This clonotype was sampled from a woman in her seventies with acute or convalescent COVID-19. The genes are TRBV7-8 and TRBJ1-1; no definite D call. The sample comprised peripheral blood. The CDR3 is CASSLVAGPNTEAFF. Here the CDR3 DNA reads TGTGCCAGCAGCTTAGTCGCTGGGCCGAACACTGAAGCTTTCTTT.